Presented here are 5 T cell receptor beta chains from one specimen sequenced in a study of cytomegalovirus exposure and HLA in healthy donors. Profiled with immunoSEQ multiplex PCR; TCRdb holds only in-frame clones, not every one. The table lists around 130,000 clones, roughly 91% of them singletons. Sequences were obtained from PBMCs. These receptors were collected from a man aged 30 to 39 in good health and CMV-seronegative.

The chain couples TRBV6-1 to TRBJ1-1; D unresolved. CDR3 length: 16 amino acids. Germline CDR1 MNHNS, CDR2 SASEGT. V was trimmed by 0 bases and J by 4 bases, leaving 15 bases between them. CDR3 in DNA: TGTGCCAGCAGTGAAGCTTCCAACTCGAATTCCACTGAAGCTTTCTTT. Its translation is CASSEASNSNSTEAFF.

The chain carries TRBV19 and TRBJ2-3, with 8 nucleotides matching TRBD1. The CDR3 consists of 13 residues. CDR1 and CDR2 (germline): LNHDA, SQIVND (reference sequence). After removal of 8 bases from V and 4 bases from J, the junction contained 5 bases not matched to a gene. The CDR3 sequence: CASARGRADTQYF. The CDR3, as DNA: TGTGCCAGTGCCAGGGGGCGAGCAGATACGCAGTATTTT. Drawing the rest from reference TRBV19 and TRBJ2-3, the complete variable domain is DGGITQSPKYLFRKEGQNVTLSCEQNLNHDAMYWYRQDPGQGLRLIYYSQIVNDFQKGDIAEGYSVSREKKESFPLTVTSAQKNPTAFYLCASARGRADTQYFGPGTRLTVL.

V and J are TRBV7-9 and TRBJ1-1; D may be TRBD1 (6 bases). The CDR3 loop spans 15 amino acids. Trimming left V 5 bases short and J 5 bases short, with 18 bases between. Germline-derived CDR1 and CDR2 are SEHNR and FQNEAQ (reference sequence). The CDR3 spells CASSTLKGRGTEAFF. CDR3 coding DNA: TGTGCCAGCAGCACATTAAAGGGGAGGGGGACTGAAGCTTTCTTT. The full variable domain, completed using reference TRBV7-9 and TRBJ1-1, is DTGVSQNPRHKITKRGQNVTFRCDPISEHNRLYWYRQTLGQGPEFLTYFQNEAQLEKSRLLSDRFSAERPKGSFSTLEIQRTEQGDSAMYLCASSTLKGRGTEAFFGQGTRLTVV.

This clone was detected once. The rearrangement uses TRBV19 and TRBJ1-1; 8 positions agree with TRBD1. J was trimmed by 1 base and V by 1 base; bases with no gene match: 2. The CDR3 is 15 residues long. The germline CDR1 and CDR2 sequences are LNHDA and SQIVND (reference sequence). CDR3 DNA: TGTGCCAGTAGTATAGTAGGACAGGGGAACACTGAAGCTTTCTTT. It translates to CASSIVGQGNTEAFF.

This clone was observed a single time. V is TRBV19 and J is TRBJ2-7; D perhaps matches TRBD1 (6 bases). In germline, CDR1 is LNHDA, CDR2 SQIVND (reference sequence). V gave up 2 bases and J gave up 4 bases, with 12 bases separating them. The CDR3 contains 14 residues. CDR3 in DNA: TGTGCCAGTAGTATAAAGGCAGGGGAGTACGAGCAGTACTTC. The encoded protein is CASSIKAGEYEQYF.